This T cell receptor beta chain was captured by sequencing in a study of identical twins. Study results and limitations: Twin-shared out-of-frame alpha sequences were enriched for low generation probability. Conclusions rested on cross-sectional statistics rather than following the same donors. Part of the zero-insertion signal could reflect confounding by invariant MAIT and iNKT cells.

A universal primer site arose from template switching, and cDNA bore unique molecular identifiers. Via MiXCR, TCRdb re-called the 5' RACE reads, giving one row per CDR3 protein. The table shows 1.5 million to 2 million distinct CDR3 sequences, with about 31% occurring only once. This clonotype came up a few times. Its target is unknown. Deletions cut 1 base from V and 4 bases from J, with 10 bases between. The length of the CDR3 is 14 residues. This receptor was obtained from a newborn girl in good health. Material for sequencing was cord blood. The chain couples TRBV12-3 or TRBV12-4 to TRBJ1-2, with D hard to call. The chain's CDR3 is CASSLDGSLYGYTF. The DNA for the CDR3 is TGTGCCAGCAGTTTAGACGGCAGCCTCTATGGCTACACCTTC.